Each of the 3 T cell receptor beta chains below was sequenced from the same sample in a study of spatial heterogeneity in lung cancer. TCRdb re-analysed the 5' RACE reads in MiXCR, keeping a single row per CDR3 protein. This sample yields around 7,000 distinct CDR3 sequences, of which 7% are seen a single time; under 85% belongs to the top ten. Time point: sample taken at primary tumor resection. Unsorted whole RNA from tumor, nontumor lung or frozen PBMC underwent sequencing. Source: PBMCs, taken at surgery. The receptors were gathered from a male donor with early-stage non-small cell lung cancer.

In its sample, this clonotype was seen many times. This beta chain lies outside the target of a library built for alpha chains; its clone size means little. This chain links TRBV28 with TRBJ2-2; no clear D. There are 16 residues in the CDR3. Germline CDR1 MDHEN, CDR2 SYDVKM. V lost 4 bases to trimming and J lost 3 bases, with 15 bases between them. The CDR3 DNA reads TGTGCCAGCAGTTCGCCAGCCACTATAGACACCGGGGAGCTGTTTTTT. Translation: CASSSPATIDTGELFF.

This clonotype appeared many times. As an off-target read in a library built for alpha chains, this beta chain has a frequency of little significance. The chain recombines TRBV7-9 with TRBJ2-6, with D perhaps being TRBD1 or TRBD2 (5 bases each). Germline V CDR1 and CDR2: SEHNR, FQNEAQ (reference sequence). This CDR3 spans 15 amino acids. The V end was cut by 1 base, the J end by 11 bases, with 15 bases between. The CDR3 region is CASSLGVGTVDVLTF. The CDR3 DNA sequence: TGTGCCAGCAGCTTAGGAGTTGGGACGGTGGACGTCCTGACTTTC.

In this sample, this clonotype turned up many times. Found in a library prepared for alpha chains, this beta chain is an off-target read, and its abundance has little meaning. The chain couples TRBV6-5 to TRBJ1-5, with 7 bases that match TRBD1. This CDR3 comprises 14 residues. The germline CDR1 and CDR2 sequences are MNHEY and SVGAGI. Unmatched junction bases numbered 2, after V lost 0 bases and J lost 6 bases. DNA of the CDR3: TGTGCCAGCAGTTACTCGACAGGGATTCAGCCCCAGCATTTT. Amino acids: CASSYSTGIQPQHF.